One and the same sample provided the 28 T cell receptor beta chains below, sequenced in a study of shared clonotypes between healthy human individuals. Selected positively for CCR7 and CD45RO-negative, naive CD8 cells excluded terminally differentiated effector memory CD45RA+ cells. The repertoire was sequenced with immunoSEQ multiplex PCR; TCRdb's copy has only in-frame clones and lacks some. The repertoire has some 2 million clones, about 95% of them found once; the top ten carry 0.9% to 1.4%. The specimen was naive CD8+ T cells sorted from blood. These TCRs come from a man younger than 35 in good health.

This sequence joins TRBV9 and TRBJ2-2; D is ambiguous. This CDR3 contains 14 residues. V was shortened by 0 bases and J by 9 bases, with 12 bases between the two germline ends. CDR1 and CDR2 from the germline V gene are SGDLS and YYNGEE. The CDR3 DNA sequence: TGTGCCAGCAGCGTAGGACCCCCGAGCTGGGAGCTGTTTTTT. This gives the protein CASSVGPPSWELFF.

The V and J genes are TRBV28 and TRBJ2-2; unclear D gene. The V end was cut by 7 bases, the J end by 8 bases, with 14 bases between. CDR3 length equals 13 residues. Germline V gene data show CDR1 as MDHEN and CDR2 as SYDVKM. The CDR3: CASTAEPTGELFF. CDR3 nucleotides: TGTGCCAGCACCGCCGAACCCACGGGGGAGCTGTTTTTT.

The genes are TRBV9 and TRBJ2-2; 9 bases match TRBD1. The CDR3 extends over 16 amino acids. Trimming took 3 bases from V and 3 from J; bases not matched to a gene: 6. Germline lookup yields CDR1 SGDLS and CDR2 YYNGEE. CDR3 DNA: TGTGCCAGCAGCGACACCGGGACAGGGTACACCGGGGAGCTGTTTTTT. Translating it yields CASSDTGTGYTGELFF.

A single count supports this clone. In DNA, the CDR3 is TGTGCCAGCAGCCGAGAGGAGGATGAGCAGTTCTTC. As protein: CASSREEDEQFF. The rearrangement links TRBV7-9 to TRBJ2-1; D is possibly TRBD2 (5 bases). Trimming removed 5 bases at V and 8 bases at J, with 10 bases between. This CDR3 region has 12 residues. Germline CDR1 reads SEHNR; CDR2 reads FQNEAQ (reference sequence). The variable domain in full, completed from reference TRBV7-9 and TRBJ2-1, reads DTGVSQNPRHKITKRGQNVTFRCDPISEHNRLYWYRQTLGQGPEFLTYFQNEAQLEKSRLLSDRFSAERPKGSFSTLEIQRTEQGDSAMYLCASSREEDEQFFGPGTRLTVL.

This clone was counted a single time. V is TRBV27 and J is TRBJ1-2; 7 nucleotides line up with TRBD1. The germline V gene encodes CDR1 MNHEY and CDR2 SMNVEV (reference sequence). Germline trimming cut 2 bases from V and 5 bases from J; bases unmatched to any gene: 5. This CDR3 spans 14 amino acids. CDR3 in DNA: TGTGCCAGCAGTTTAATAGCAGGGGGATATGGCTACACCTTC. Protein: CASSLIAGGYGYTF.

The CDR3 DNA reads as TGTGCCAGCAGAGAGCGGGGGCCCTCCTACGAGCAGTACTTC. Protein product: CASRERGPSYEQYF. The chain uses TRBV6-6 and TRBJ2-7; 8 nucleotides align to TRBD2. The length of the CDR3 is 14 residues. Per germline, CDR1 MNHNY and CDR2 SVGAGI (reference sequence). Losses at the gene ends were 6 bases for V and 0 bases for J; bases not matched to a gene: 4.

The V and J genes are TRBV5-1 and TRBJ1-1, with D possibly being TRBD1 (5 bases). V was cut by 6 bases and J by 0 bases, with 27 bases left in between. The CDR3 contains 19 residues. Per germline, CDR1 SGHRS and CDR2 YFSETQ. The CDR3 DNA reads TGCGCCAGCACCATAGAATCTCGGGGCTTAGGGTACATGAACACTGAAGCTTTCTTT. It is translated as CASTIESRGLGYMNTEAFF.

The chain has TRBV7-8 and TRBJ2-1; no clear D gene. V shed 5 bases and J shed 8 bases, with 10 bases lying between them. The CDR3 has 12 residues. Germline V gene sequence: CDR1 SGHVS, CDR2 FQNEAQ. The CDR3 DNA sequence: TGTGCCAGCAGCCCACTCCCCCATGAGCAGTTCTTC. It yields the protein CASSPLPHEQFF.

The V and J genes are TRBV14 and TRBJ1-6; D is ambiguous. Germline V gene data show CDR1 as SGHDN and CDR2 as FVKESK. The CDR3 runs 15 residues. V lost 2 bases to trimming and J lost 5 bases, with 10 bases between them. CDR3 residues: CASSQQYEDNSPLHF. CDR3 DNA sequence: TGTGCCAGCAGCCAACAATATGAGGATAATTCACCCCTCCACTTT.

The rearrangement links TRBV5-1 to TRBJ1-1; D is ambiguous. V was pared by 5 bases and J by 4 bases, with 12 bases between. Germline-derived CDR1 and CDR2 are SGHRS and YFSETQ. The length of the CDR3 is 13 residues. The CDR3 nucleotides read TGCGCCAGCAGTCTTCAACAAAGCACTGAAGCTTTCTTT. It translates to CASSLQQSTEAFF.

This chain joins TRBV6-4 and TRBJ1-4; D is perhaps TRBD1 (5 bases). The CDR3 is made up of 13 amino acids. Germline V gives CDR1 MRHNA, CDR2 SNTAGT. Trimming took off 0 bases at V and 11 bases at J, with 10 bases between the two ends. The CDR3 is CASSDSMGTKLFF. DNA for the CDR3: TGTGCCAGCAGTGACTCGATGGGGACGAAACTGTTTTTT.

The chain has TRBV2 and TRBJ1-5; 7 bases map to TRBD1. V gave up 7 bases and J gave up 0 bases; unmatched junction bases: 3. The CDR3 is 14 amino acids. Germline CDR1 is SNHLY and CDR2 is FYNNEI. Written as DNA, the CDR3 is TGTGCCAGCAAGGGACAGAATAGCAATCAGCCCCAGCATTTT. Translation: CASKGQNSNQPQHF. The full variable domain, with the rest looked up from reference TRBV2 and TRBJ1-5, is EPEVTQTPSHQVTQMGQEVILRCVPISNHLYFYWYRQILGQKVEFLVSFYNNEISEKSEIFDDQFSVERPDGSNFTLKIRSTKLEDSAMYFCASKGQNSNQPQHFGDGTRLSIL.

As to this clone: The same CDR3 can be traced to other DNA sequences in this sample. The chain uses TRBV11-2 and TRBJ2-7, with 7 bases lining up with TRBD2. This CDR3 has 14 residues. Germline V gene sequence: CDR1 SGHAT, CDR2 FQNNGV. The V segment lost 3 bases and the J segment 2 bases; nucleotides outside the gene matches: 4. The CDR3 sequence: CASSFGGGPYEQYF. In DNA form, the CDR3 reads TGTGCCAGCAGCTTTGGGGGAGGGCCCTACGAGCAGTACTTC.

CDR3 loop: CASSLSGGEQETQYF. The CDR3 DNA reads TGTGCCAGCAGCCTCTCCGGGGGGGAACAAGAGACCCAGTACTTC. The V call is TRBV4-2, the J call TRBJ2-5; 8 nucleotides match TRBD2. The CDR3 is made up of 15 amino acids. V lost 4 bases and J lost 2; bases outside the gene matches: 6. Germline CDR1 and CDR2: LGHNA and YNFKEQ.

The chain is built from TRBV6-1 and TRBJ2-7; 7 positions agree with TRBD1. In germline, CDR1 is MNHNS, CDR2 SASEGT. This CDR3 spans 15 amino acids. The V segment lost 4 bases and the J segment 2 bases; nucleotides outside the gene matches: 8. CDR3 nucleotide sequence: TGTGCCAGCAGTGTCGCCGGGACAGAGCCCTACGAGCAGTACTTC. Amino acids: CASSVAGTEPYEQYF.

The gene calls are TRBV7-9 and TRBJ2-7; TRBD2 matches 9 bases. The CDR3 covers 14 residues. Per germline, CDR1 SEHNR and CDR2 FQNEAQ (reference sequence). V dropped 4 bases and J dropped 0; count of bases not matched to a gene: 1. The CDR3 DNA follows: TGTGCCAGCAGCTCTAGCGGGGACTCCTACGAGCAGTACTTC. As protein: CASSSSGDSYEQYF.

CDR3 sequence: CASSQGTRGGYGYTF. In DNA, the CDR3 is TGCGCCAGCAGCCAAGGCACCCGGGGCGGCTATGGCTACACCTTC. J is TRBJ1-2 and V is TRBV4-1; D might be TRBD1 (5 bases). Germline V gene sequence: CDR1 MGHRA, CDR2 YSYEKL. Trimming shortened V by 1 base and J by 4 bases, and 13 bases separated the two germline ends. The CDR3 is made up of 15 amino acids.

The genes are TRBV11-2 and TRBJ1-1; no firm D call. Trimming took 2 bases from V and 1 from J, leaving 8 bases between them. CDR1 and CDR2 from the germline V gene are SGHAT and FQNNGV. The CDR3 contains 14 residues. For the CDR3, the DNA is TGTGCCAGCAGCTTATGGGAGGGGAACACTGAAGCTTTCTTT. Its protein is CASSLWEGNTEAFF.

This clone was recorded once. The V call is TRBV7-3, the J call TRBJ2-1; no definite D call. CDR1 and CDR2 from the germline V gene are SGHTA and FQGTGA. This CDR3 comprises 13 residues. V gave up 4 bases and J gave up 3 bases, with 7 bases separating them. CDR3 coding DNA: TGTGCCAGCAGCTGGGGAAGCTACAATGAGCAGTTCTTC. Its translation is CASSWGSYNEQFF.

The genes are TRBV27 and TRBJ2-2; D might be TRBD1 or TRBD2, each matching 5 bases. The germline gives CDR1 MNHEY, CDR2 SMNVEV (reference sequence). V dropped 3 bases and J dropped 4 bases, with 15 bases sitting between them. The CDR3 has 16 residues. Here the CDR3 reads CASSFSLGEFTGELFF. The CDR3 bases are TGTGCCAGCAGTTTCTCACTGGGGGAGTTCACCGGGGAGCTGTTTTTT.

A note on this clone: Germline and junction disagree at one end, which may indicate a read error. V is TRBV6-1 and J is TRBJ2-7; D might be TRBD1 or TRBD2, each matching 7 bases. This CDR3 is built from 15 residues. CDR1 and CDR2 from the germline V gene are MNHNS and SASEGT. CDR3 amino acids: CASREGQGGSYEQYF. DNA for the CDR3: TGTGCCAGCAGAGAAGGTCAGGGGGGGAGCTACGAGCAGTACTTC.

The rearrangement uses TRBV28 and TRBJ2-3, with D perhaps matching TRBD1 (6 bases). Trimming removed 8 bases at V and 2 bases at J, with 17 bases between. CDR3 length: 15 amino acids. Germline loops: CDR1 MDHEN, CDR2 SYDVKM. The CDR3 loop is CASLGVDSFTDTQYF. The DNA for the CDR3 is TGTGCCAGCTTGGGAGTGGACAGTTTCACAGATACGCAGTATTTT.

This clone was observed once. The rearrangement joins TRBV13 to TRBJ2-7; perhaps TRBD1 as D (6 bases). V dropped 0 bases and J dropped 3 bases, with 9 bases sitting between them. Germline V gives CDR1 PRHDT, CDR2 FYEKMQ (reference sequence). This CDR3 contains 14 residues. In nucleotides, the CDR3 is TGTGCCAGCAGCTTAGGGGGCAGGGGCTACGAGCAGTACTTC. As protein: CASSLGGRGYEQYF.

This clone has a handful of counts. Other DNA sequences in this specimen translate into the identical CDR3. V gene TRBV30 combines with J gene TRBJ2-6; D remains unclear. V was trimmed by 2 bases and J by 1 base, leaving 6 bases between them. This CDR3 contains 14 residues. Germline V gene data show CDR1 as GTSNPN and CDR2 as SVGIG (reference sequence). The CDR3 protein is CAWSLGSGANVLTF. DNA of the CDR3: TGTGCCTGGAGTTTAGGGTCTGGGGCCAACGTCCTGACTTTC.

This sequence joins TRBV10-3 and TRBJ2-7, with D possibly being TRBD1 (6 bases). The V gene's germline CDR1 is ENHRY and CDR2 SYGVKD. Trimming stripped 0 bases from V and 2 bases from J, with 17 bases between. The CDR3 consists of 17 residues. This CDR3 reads CAISESEQGSPPYEQYF. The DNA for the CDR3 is TGTGCCATCAGTGAGTCCGAACAGGGATCTCCACCCTACGAGCAGTACTTC.

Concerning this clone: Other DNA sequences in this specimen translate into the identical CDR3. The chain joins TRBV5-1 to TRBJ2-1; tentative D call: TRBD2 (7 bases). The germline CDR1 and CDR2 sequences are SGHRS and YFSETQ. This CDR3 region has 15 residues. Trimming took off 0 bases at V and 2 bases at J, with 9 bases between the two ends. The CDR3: CASSLVGGPYNEQFF. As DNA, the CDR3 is TGCGCCAGCAGCTTGGTGGGGGGGCCCTACAATGAGCAGTTCTTC.

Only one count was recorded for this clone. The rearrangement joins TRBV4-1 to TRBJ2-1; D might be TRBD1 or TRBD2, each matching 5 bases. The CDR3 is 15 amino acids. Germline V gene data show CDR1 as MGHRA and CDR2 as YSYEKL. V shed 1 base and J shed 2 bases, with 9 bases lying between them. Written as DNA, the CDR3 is TGCGCCAGCAGCCAAGGGGGGACGGCCTACAATGAGCAGTTCTTC. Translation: CASSQGGTAYNEQFF.

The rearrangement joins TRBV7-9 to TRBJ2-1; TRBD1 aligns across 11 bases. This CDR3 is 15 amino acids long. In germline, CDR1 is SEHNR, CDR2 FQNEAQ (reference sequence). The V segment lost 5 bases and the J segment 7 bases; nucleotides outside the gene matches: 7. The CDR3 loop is CASSPGQGARNEQFF. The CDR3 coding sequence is TGTGCCAGCAGCCCCGGACAGGGGGCTAGGAATGAGCAGTTCTTC.